This T cell receptor (beta chain) is from a study of cytomegalovirus exposure and HLA in healthy donors. Study findings and constraints: Equally common other TCR beta chains were less clonally expanded than HLA-associated ones, a later analysis found.

Regarding this clone: Its specificity is unknown.

The primer mix had 60 Vbeta and 13 Jbeta primers. Methods used by the authors: Among the unique TCR beta chains that a later analysis counted, about 85 million in all, 10 million to 13 million were shared. Assay used: immunoSEQ multiplex PCR; TCRdb lists only in-frame clones, some missing. V and J calls and clone size are those listed in that table; D and trimming were worked out from the DNA. This sample contains tens of thousands of clones. This CDR3 has 16 residues. Losses at the gene ends were 5 bases for V and 7 bases for J; bases not matched to a gene: 12. Looked up from germline, CDR1 is SGHTA and CDR2 is FQGTGA.

The sample was PBMCs. The sequence came from a woman in her 30s in good health and CMV-seronegative. This chain connects TRBV7-3 to TRBJ2-7; TRBD1 aligns across 12 bases. Written as DNA, the CDR3 is TGTGCCAGCAGCCTCACCCCGGGACAGGGGGCGGGTGAGCAGTACTTC. As protein: CASSLTPGQGAGEQYF.